Below are 6 T cell receptor beta chains sequenced from a single sample in a study of vaccination effects on CD4 cells after COVID-19 (dated by TCRdb to 2021 to 2024). Library creation used the immunoSEQ multiplex PCR assay. The immuneACCESS repertoire file appears here via TCRdb, limited to in-frame rearrangements. These files lack a portion of the clones; in checked studies, under half of the deficit traces to unresolved V genes, and the cause of the others is not known. This sample is represented by tens of thousands of clones; 73% of them were singletons. The ten largest clones add up to 1% to 1.5% of the sample. No cognate antigen is known for these TCRs. To identify antigen-specific CD4+ T cell clonotypes by their expansion, the ViraFEST assay first stimulated PBMC with viral peptide pools and then applied TCR sequencing. After less than 13 days of culture, CD4+ T cells were isolated with the EasySep CD4+ T cell isolation kit. Participants received two doses of either the BNT162b2 or the mRNA-1273 mRNA SARS-CoV-2 vaccine.

The sequencing used CD4+ T cells from PBMCs cultured with HCoV-229E spike peptides, collected after COVID-19 vaccination. The cell subset or site label here, explained by the study, means: HCoV-229E spike overlapping peptide pool stimulation. The source is a human donor who received a COVID-19 vaccine.

J is TRBJ1-2 and V is TRBV24-1; D possibly corresponds to TRBD1 (6 bases). Germline lookup yields CDR1 KGHDR and CDR2 SFDVKD. Trimming removed 6 bases from V and 3 bases from J, with 19 bases in between. The CDR3 has 16 residues. DNA of the CDR3: TGTGCCACCAGTCCGGGACACGAGACCGGGGACTATGGCTACACCTTC. Amino acids: CATSPGHETGDYGYTF.

V and J are TRBV10-1 and TRBJ1-2; D might be TRBD1 (6 bases). Germline V CDR1 and CDR2: WNHNN, SYGVQD (reference sequence). Trimming left V 3 bases short and J 6 bases short, with 11 bases between. The CDR3 extends over 13 amino acids. The CDR3 bases are TGCGCCAGCAGTGAAGACAGGCGGAATGGCTACACCTTC. It is translated as CASSEDRRNGYTF.

This clone was counted only a few times. The chain couples TRBV18 to TRBJ1-4; D remains ambiguous. The germline CDR1 and CDR2 sequences are KGHSH and LQKENI. Trimming took off 0 bases at V and 7 bases at J, with 12 bases between the two ends. This CDR3 is built from 15 residues. CDR3: CASSPPSERGEKLFF. The CDR3 region has the DNA TGTGCCAGCTCACCACCGTCCGAACGGGGTGAAAAACTGTTTTTT. The variable domain in full, completed from reference TRBV18 and TRBJ1-4, reads NAGVMQNPRHLVRRRGQEARLRCSPMKGHSHVYWYRQLPEEGLKFMVYLQKENIIDESGMPKERFSAEFPKEGPSILRIQQVVRGDSAAYFCASSPPSERGEKLFFGSGTQLSVL.

The gene calls are TRBV15 and TRBJ1-5; 8 bases align to TRBD1. V lost 3 bases, J lost 0 bases, and 13 bases stayed unmatched. This CDR3 contains 19 residues. Per the germline V gene, CDR1 is LNHNV and CDR2 is YYDKDF (reference sequence). The CDR3 spells CATSSAGQAPRASNQPQHF. CDR3 coding DNA: TGTGCCACCAGCAGCGCGGGACAGGCCCCGAGGGCTAGCAATCAGCCCCAGCATTTT.

This clone was seen more than once but under ten times. The chain couples TRBV12-5 to TRBJ1-1, with 10 positions matching TRBD1. Trimming removed 5 bases from V and 8 bases from J; junction bases left unmatched: 11. Germline V lookup: CDR1 LGHNT, CDR2 FRNRAP. This CDR3 comprises 15 residues. The CDR3 is CASGPAGTGVREAFF. The CDR3 nucleotides are TGTGCTAGTGGTCCCGCCGGGACAGGGGTTAGGGAAGCTTTCTTT.

The rearrangement joins TRBV6-2 or TRBV6-3 to TRBJ2-1; possibly TRBD2 for D (6 bases). Germline CDR1 MNHEY, CDR2 SVGEGT. CDR3 size: 13 residues. Trimming stripped 2 bases from V and 8 bases from J, with 10 bases between. The CDR3, as DNA: TGTGCCAGCAGTTACCTAGCGTTTGATGAGCAGTTCTTC. This encodes CASSYLAFDEQFF.